Below, 11 T cell receptor beta chains from the same sample are listed, as sequenced in a study of T cell changes during pregnancy in multiple sclerosis. TCRdb keeps only in-frame clones here, not all; method: immunoSEQ multiplex PCR. The data contain fewer than 90,000 clones, around 94% of them singletons. The sequences come from peripheral blood, collected in the third trimester of pregnancy. The receptors were gathered from a female donor with multiple sclerosis, enrolled in a pregnancy study.

The chain uses TRBV6-5 and TRBJ2-3; D is unresolved. The V gene's germline CDR1 is MNHEY and CDR2 SVGAGI. The germline V and J ends were trimmed by 4 bases and 8 bases, with 10 bases remaining between them. This CDR3 region has 12 residues. The CDR3 coding sequence is TGTGCCAGCAGTTCGTCGTACGGTACGCAGTATTTT. Translated, it gives CASSSSYGTQYF.

V is TRBV5-1 and J is TRBJ2-7, with a weak D call TRBD1 (6 bases). The CDR3 is made up of 15 amino acids. V dropped 4 bases and J dropped 3 bases, with 17 bases sitting between them. Germline lookup yields CDR1 SGHRS and CDR2 YFSETQ. The CDR3 loop is CASSPNLQGVYEQYF. DNA of the CDR3: TGCGCCAGCAGCCCCAATTTACAGGGTGTCTACGAGCAGTACTTC. Together with reference TRBV5-1 and TRBJ2-7, the CDR3 gives the full variable domain: KAGVTQTPRYLIKTRGQQVTLSCSPISGHRSVSWYQQTPGQGLQFLFEYFSETQRNKGNFPGRFSGRQFSNSRSEMNVSTLELGDSALYLCASSPNLQGVYEQYFGPGTRLTVT.

This chain uses TRBV6-5 with TRBJ1-3; D is unresolved. CDR3 length equals 16 residues. CDR1 and CDR2 from the germline V gene are MNHEY and SVGAGI. V was shortened by 0 bases and J by 0 bases, with 9 bases between the two germline ends. The CDR3 DNA is TGTGCCAGCAGTTACTCGCGGGAACTCTCTGGAAACACCATATATTTT. Translation gives CASSYSRELSGNTIYF.

The chain is built from TRBV5-4 and TRBJ2-3, with 10 bases aligning to TRBD2. This CDR3 has 15 amino acids. CDR1 and CDR2 from the germline V gene are SGHNT and YYREEE (reference sequence). J gave up 6 bases and V 4 bases, and 8 bases lay outside the gene matches. The CDR3 region has the DNA TGTGCCAGCAGCCACACTAGCGGGACGGGGGATACGCAGTATTTT. It yields the protein CASSHTSGTGDTQYF.

The genes are TRBV5-1 and TRBJ2-3; unclear D gene. The CDR3 consists of 15 residues. The V gene lost 0 bases and the J gene lost 3 bases, with 11 bases spanning the gap. In germline, CDR1 is SGHRS, CDR2 YFSETQ. The CDR3 spells CASSLEAANTDTQYF. CDR3 bases: TGCGCCAGCAGCTTGGAAGCCGCGAATACAGATACGCAGTATTTT.

This rearrangement joins TRBV11-2 to TRBJ2-7; the D gene is possibly TRBD2 (6 bases). Looked up from germline, CDR1 is SGHAT and CDR2 is FQNNGV. This CDR3 region has 15 residues. V lost 0 bases to trimming and J lost 3 bases, with 12 bases between them. For the CDR3, the DNA is TGTGCCAGCAGCTTAGAAGCAGGGACTTACTACGAGCAGTACTTC. Translation gives CASSLEAGTYYEQYF.

This sequence joins TRBV27 and TRBJ1-1, with 7 bases aligning to TRBD1. Per germline, CDR1 MNHEY and CDR2 SMNVEV (reference sequence). The CDR3 length is 18 residues. The V gene end was trimmed by 2 bases and the J gene end by 0 bases; junction bases not matched to a gene: 12. This CDR3 is CASSLRDPGQLMNTEAFF. In DNA, the CDR3 is TGTGCCAGCAGTTTAAGGGACCCGGGACAGCTCATGAACACTGAAGCTTTCTTT.

This clone was seen only once. The CDR3 protein is CASTLLGTGDTEAFF. In DNA, the CDR3 is TGCGCCAGCACCTTACTCGGGACAGGGGACACTGAAGCTTTCTTT. V usage is TRBV5-1 and J usage is TRBJ1-1; TRBD1 matches 10 bases. V shed 6 bases, J shed 3 bases, and the junction held 8 bases outside the gene matches. The CDR3 length is 15 residues. Germline CDR1 SGHRS, CDR2 YFSETQ.

This chain links TRBV9 with TRBJ2-2; 9 nucleotides agree with TRBD2. The V gene's germline CDR1 is SGDLS and CDR2 YYNGEE. CDR3 length equals 17 residues. V lost 2 bases to trimming and J lost 1 base; unmatched junction nucleotides: 6. In DNA, the CDR3 is TGTGCCAGCAGCGTTCCCCGGACTAGCGAGAACACCGGGGAGCTGTTTTTT. It yields the protein CASSVPRTSENTGELFF.

The chain couples TRBV13 to TRBJ2-1; the D gene is possibly TRBD2 (7 bases). Germline V CDR1 and CDR2: PRHDT, FYEKMQ (reference sequence). The CDR3 runs to 15 residues. V gave up 2 bases and J gave up 5 bases, with 13 bases separating them. In DNA, the CDR3 is TGTGCCAGCAGCTTACGGGGGGCGAGGCACAATGAGCAGTTCTTC. The encoded protein is CASSLRGARHNEQFF.

On this clone: This sample also contains other DNA sequences that code for the same CDR3. V gene TRBV5-1 combines with J gene TRBJ2-3, with D possibly matching TRBD2 (6 bases). Germline V gene lookup returns CDR1 SGHRS and CDR2 YFSETQ. V lost 2 bases to trimming and J lost 3 bases, with 10 bases between them. The CDR3 is made up of 14 amino acids. The DNA of the CDR3 is TGCGCCAGCAGCTTCGGGGGTAGGACAGATACGCAGTATTTT. Encoded protein: CASSFGGRTDTQYF.